The entry that follows covers one T cell receptor beta chain sequence. These data come from a study of T cell responses to AZD1222 COVID-19 vaccine. Looking at the study overall: Second doses were pooled across both intervals (about 4 or about 12 weeks).

The CDR3 has 14 residues. CDR1 is SGHRS, CDR2 YFSETQ, per germline. Trimming left V 4 bases short and J 6 bases short, with 13 bases between. Clones were read by immunoSEQ multiplex PCR, and TCRdb kept only the in-frame ones, dropping some. The sample includes about 120,000 clones, around 84% of them seen just once. This chain connects TRBV5-1 to TRBJ1-4; D ambiguous. The source was peripheral blood, collected on day 0 of AZD1222 vaccination. The sequence came from an adult in good health. CDR3 nucleotides: TGCGCCAGCAGCCGTGGAGAATCACATGAAAAACTGTTTTTT. Protein: CASSRGESHEKLFF.